This entry concerns a single T cell receptor beta chain. Some clones are missing from TCRdb's copy, which holds only in-frame ones; the method was immunoSEQ multiplex PCR. The data hold 350,000 to 450,000 clones, with approximately 90% observed a single time. The sample originates from a study of Ad26.COV2.S vaccination and SARS-CoV-2 variants. CDR1 and CDR2 from the germline V gene are SEHNR and FQNEAQ (reference sequence). CDR3 size: 13 residues. V lost 3 bases and J lost 1, with 6 bases in between. This receptor was identified in a human donor who had recovered from COVID-19. The material was peripheral blood, obtained after recovery from COVID-19. The rearrangement links TRBV7-9 to TRBJ1-1; D possibly corresponds to TRBD1 (5 bases). The CDR3 DNA is TGTGCCAGCAGCTTTGGGGGGAACACTGAAGCTTTCTTT. Its protein is CASSFGGNTEAFF. The full variable domain, in which reference TRBV7-9 and TRBJ1-1 provide the parts outside the CDR3, is DTGVSQNPRHKITKRGQNVTFRCDPISEHNRLYWYRQTLGQGPEFLTYFQNEAQLEKSRLLSDRFSAERPKGSFSTLEIQRTEQGDSAMYLCASSFGGNTEAFFGQGTRLTVV.